The 12 T cell receptor beta chains listed next were all sequenced from one sample in a study of CD8 T cells in Susac syndrome. The RNA, about 0.45 to 1 ug, was put through reverse transcription using random hexamers. One entry per CDR3 protein, called by TCRdb with MiXCR from the immunoSEQ multiplex PCR reads. The sample has 120,000 or so distinct CDR3 sequences; 93% are singletons. Input material: CD4+ T cells from PBMCs. Every receptor here comes from a human donor with multiple sclerosis.

V is TRBV19 and J is TRBJ1-2; 8 bases agree with TRBD1. Germline-derived CDR1 and CDR2 are LNHDA and SQIVND (reference sequence). This CDR3 is 14 amino acids long. V lost 5 bases, J lost 4 bases, and 6 bases stayed unmatched. Here the CDR3 reads CASSAPGTGYGYTF. As DNA, the CDR3 is TGTGCCAGTAGTGCCCCCGGGACAGGCTATGGCTACACCTTC.

The V call is TRBV20-1, the J call TRBJ2-7; 9 bases map to TRBD1. The CDR3 is 15 residues long. From germline, CDR1 is DFQATT and CDR2 SNEGSKA (reference sequence). V lost 3 bases to trimming and J lost 3 bases; unmatched junction nucleotides: 9. The CDR3 here is CSARNRDRALYEQYF. The DNA for the CDR3 is TGCAGTGCTAGGAACCGGGACAGGGCCCTCTACGAGCAGTACTTC.

The chain is built from TRBV19 and TRBJ2-6, with unresolved D. Germline assignment: CDR1 LNHDA and CDR2 SQIVND (reference sequence). The V end was cut by 0 bases, the J end by 0 bases, with 6 bases between. The CDR3 has 16 amino acids. CDR3 DNA sequence: TGTGCCAGTAGTATAGAGGGGATCTCTGGGGCCAACGTCCTGACTTTC. Its translation is CASSIEGISGANVLTF.

Written as DNA, the CDR3 is TGTGCCAGCAGTAAGAGGACAGCAAAAAATGAAAAACTGTTTTTT. Translation gives CASSKRTAKNEKLFF. The chain joins TRBV12-3 or TRBV12-4 to TRBJ1-4; tentatively, D is TRBD1 (6 bases). This CDR3 contains 15 residues. The V end lost 5 bases, the J end lost 5 bases, and 15 bases lay between the germline ends.

This clonotype was picked up one time. The chain links TRBV18 to TRBJ1-6; D call uncertain. Trimming took 0 bases from V and 8 from J, leaving 11 bases between them. Germline CDR1 reads KGHSH; CDR2 reads LQKENI. This CDR3 has 15 amino acids. Here the CDR3 reads CASSPPPAEYSPLHF. CDR3 in DNA: TGTGCCAGCTCACCACCCCCGGCGGAATATTCACCCCTCCACTTT.

The rearrangement links TRBV12-3 or TRBV12-4 to TRBJ2-3, with D perhaps TRBD1 or TRBD2 (6 bases each). This CDR3 contains 16 residues. The V gene lost 6 bases and the J gene lost 0 bases, with 16 bases spanning the gap. CDR3 sequence (DNA): TGTGCCAGCAGGCGCAACCAGGGGACTAGCACAGATACGCAGTATTTT. Amino acids: CASRRNQGTSTDTQYF.

The gene calls are TRBV20-1 and TRBJ2-3; D remains unclear. CDR1 is DFQATT and CDR2 is SNEGSKA in the germline V gene (reference sequence). Trimming pared 1 base from V and 2 bases from J, leaving 4 bases between. The CDR3 runs to 12 residues. The CDR3 reads CSARVVTDTQYF. CDR3 in DNA: TGCAGTGCTAGAGTGGTCACAGATACGCAGTATTTT.

The sample holds one count of this clonotype. CDR3 protein: CASSYMETQYF. The CDR3 DNA is TGTGCCAGCAGTTACATGGAGACCCAGTACTTC. J is TRBJ2-5 and V is TRBV6-2 or TRBV6-3, with D hard to call. The CDR3 is 11 residues long. Germline CDR1 reads MNHEY; CDR2 reads SVGEGT. Trimming took off 2 bases at V and 5 bases at J, with 3 bases between the two ends.

The chain couples TRBV20-1 to TRBJ2-6; D is uncertain. CDR1 DFQATT and CDR2 SNEGSKA come from the germline V gene (reference sequence). This CDR3 has 14 residues. Trimming took 6 bases from V and 2 from J, leaving 11 bases between them. The CDR3 region is CSADAKAGANVLTF. In DNA form, the CDR3 reads TGCAGTGCCGACGCCAAGGCTGGGGCCAACGTCCTGACTTTC.

In its sample, this clonotype was seen once. The chain is built from TRBV20-1 and TRBJ1-2; D is unclear. This CDR3 comprises 11 residues. Germline V lookup: CDR1 DFQATT, CDR2 SNEGSKA (reference sequence). The V end was cut by 3 bases, the J end by 2 bases, with 4 bases between. Written as DNA, the CDR3 is TGCAGTGCTAGGGACAACTATGGCTACACCTTC. It codes for CSARDNYGYTF.

The table lists this clonotype with a few counts. The chain recombines TRBV9 with TRBJ1-5; D is ambiguous. The germline V gene encodes CDR1 SGDLS and CDR2 YYNGEE. The CDR3 spans 14 residues. V was cut by 3 bases and J by 0 bases, with 7 bases left in between. CDR3 in amino acids: CASSDASSNQPQHF. For the CDR3, the DNA is TGTGCCAGCAGCGATGCCTCTAGCAATCAGCCCCAGCATTTT.

The chain has TRBV18 and TRBJ1-1; D ambiguous. Looked up from germline, CDR1 is KGHSH and CDR2 is LQKENI. The CDR3 runs to 15 residues. Trimming shortened V by 3 bases and J by 1 base, and 12 bases separated the two germline ends. The CDR3 is CASSPGRAANTEAFF. For the CDR3, the DNA is TGTGCCAGCTCACCGGGGAGGGCCGCGAACACTGAAGCTTTCTTT.